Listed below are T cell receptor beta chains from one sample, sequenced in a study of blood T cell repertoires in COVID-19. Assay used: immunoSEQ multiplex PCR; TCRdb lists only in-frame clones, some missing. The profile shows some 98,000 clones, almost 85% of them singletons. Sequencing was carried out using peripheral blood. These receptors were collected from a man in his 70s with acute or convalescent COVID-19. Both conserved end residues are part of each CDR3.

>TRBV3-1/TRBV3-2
CASSTAGPGYTF
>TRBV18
CASSPGLAKTGELFF
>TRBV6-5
CAILQGFGLNEQFF
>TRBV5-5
CASSRRQNNQPQHF
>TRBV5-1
CASTDRSPEETQYF
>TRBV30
CAWSDRNTEAFF
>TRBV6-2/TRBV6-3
CASRPSGSSTDTQYF
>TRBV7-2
CASSFRPGGTGELFF
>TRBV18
CASSPRGLAGGETQYF
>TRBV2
CASKREALGTDTQYF
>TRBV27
CASSFYLSTSGNEQYF
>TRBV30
CAHTGGWYNEQFF
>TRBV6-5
CASSKDSHYGYTF
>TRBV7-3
CASSLMGTSEETQYF
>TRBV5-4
CASSRLAGADEQFF
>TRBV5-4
CASTPVGAEAFF
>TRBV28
CASSRASVVTGELFF
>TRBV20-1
CSASKGAPYEQYF
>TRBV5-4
CASSYADRVYYGYTF
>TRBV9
CASSVRDREKLFF
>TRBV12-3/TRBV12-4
CASSLSNYEQFF
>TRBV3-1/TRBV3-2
CASSQSGGYSGNTIYF
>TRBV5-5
CASSLGTGGLEQYF
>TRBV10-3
CAISDQGQPNTEAFF
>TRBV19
CASRGLEGATEAFF
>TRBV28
CASSSQGEGYTF
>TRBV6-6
CASSRHSQGAQDYGYTF
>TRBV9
CASSVGGSMNIQYF
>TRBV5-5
CASSRSGTADNEQFF
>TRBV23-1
CASPRDRPMVSPSGNTIYF
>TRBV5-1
CASSLVPGVGEAFF
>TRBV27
CASSAGAGVVDGTQYF
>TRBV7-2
CASSSGTGNGYTF
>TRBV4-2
CASSQGSLAGISDTQYF
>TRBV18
CASSPLRTTDTQYF
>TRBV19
CASSSIGLAENTGELFF